The sequence of this T cell receptor (beta chain) was determined in a study of metastatic and nonmetastatic thyroid tumors. The CDR3 is 14 amino acids. Trimming left V 1 base short and J 5 bases short, with 14 bases between. Germline V gives CDR1 DFQATT, CDR2 SNEGSKA (reference sequence). This clone is classed as medium-sized. Its specificity is not known. From the PCR reads, TCRdb re-called clones with MiXCR. Seen here are around 32,000 clones, approximately 7.4% observed once, and the top ten hold around two fifths. Thyroid surgery took place with no prior treatment in any patient. Study results and caveats: Patients with malignant thyroid tumors reportedly had significantly higher TCR beta diversity than those with benign nodules, in blood and tumor.

This TCR was recovered from a female donor with papillary thyroid cancer or a benign thyroid nodule (not recorded which). Some clones in this sample may be carry-over from other donors' samples. Sequenced: blood. The chain joins TRBV20-1 to TRBJ1-1; weak D call: TRBD1 (5 bases). Here the CDR3 DNA reads TGCAGTGCTAGAGGGATAAGGGGAAGGACTGAAGCTTTCTTT. Translation: CSARGIRGRTEAFF.